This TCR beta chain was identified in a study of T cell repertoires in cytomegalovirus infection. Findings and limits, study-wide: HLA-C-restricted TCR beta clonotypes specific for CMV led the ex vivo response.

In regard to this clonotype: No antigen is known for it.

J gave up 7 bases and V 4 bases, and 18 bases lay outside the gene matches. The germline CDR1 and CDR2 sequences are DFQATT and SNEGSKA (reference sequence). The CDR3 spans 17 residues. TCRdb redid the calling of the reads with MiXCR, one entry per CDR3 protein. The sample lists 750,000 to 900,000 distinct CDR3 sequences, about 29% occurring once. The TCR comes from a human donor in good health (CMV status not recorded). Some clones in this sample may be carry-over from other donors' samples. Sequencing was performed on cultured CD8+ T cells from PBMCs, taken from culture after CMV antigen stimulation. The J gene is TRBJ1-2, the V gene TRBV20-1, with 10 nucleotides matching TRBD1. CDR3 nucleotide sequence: TGCAGTGCTAAAATTCCGGGACAGGGGTTGAGTAAGAGTGGCTACACCTTC. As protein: CSAKIPGQGLSKSGYTF.